This T cell receptor beta chain was captured in a study of blood T cell repertoires in COVID-19. Overall study context: Acute and convalescent COVID-19 samples came from the United States, Italy and Spain. Nucleic acid was either cDNA or gDNA, and it came from T cells, B-cell-depleted T cells, or PBMCs.

Per the original methods: Scientists estimated how many nucleated cells there were by amplifying reference gene primers. Assay used: immunoSEQ multiplex PCR; TCRdb lists only in-frame clones, some missing. V and J calls and clone size are given by that table; D and trimming were obtained from the DNA. The sample has 150,000 to 200,000 clones; about 80% are singletons. CDR1 is LGHNA and CDR2 is YSLEER in the germline V gene. The length of the CDR3 is 15 residues. Trimming removed 3 bases from V and 6 bases from J; junction bases left unmatched: 4. This receptor was identified in a man aged 70 or older with active or convalescent COVID-19. The chain has TRBV4-3 and TRBJ1-5, with 11 bases lining up with TRBD1. The sequenced sample was peripheral blood. CDR3 in amino acids: CASSHGQGAGQPQHF. The DNA of the CDR3 is TGCGCCAGCAGCCACGGACAGGGGGCAGGTCAGCCCCAGCATTTT.